What follows are 2 T cell receptor beta chains derived from one specimen sequenced in a study of T cell responses to AZD1222 COVID-19 vaccine. Method: immunoSEQ multiplex PCR; TCRdb's copy keeps in-frame clones and lacks some. Among approximately 60,000 clones listed, less than 90% were seen once. Sequencing was performed on peripheral blood, taken 28 days after the second AZD1222 dose. Receptor source: an adult who received the AZD1222 COVID-19 vaccine.

The genes are TRBV5-4 and TRBJ1-3; TRBD1 agrees at 7 bases. The CDR3 loop spans 14 amino acids. J gave up 4 bases and V 9 bases, and 10 bases lay outside the gene matches. Per the germline V gene, CDR1 is SGHNT and CDR2 is YYREEE (reference sequence). The CDR3 coding sequence is TGTGCCACTCAGCGCAGGGGGTCGGGAAACACCATATATTTT. Translating gives CATQRRGSGNTIYF.

This sequence joins TRBV18 and TRBJ2-2; 7 bases are shared with TRBD2. Germline-derived CDR1 and CDR2 are KGHSH and LQKENI. CDR3 length: 15 amino acids. V trimming: 2 bases; J trimming: 1 base; junction bases outside the gene matches: 1. CDR3 sequence (DNA): TGTGCCAGCTCACCAACTAGCGTGAACACCGGGGAGCTGTTTTTT. Encoded protein: CASSPTSVNTGELFF.